This TCR beta chain was sequenced during a study of identical twins. From the 5' RACE reads, TCRdb called clonotypes with MiXCR, one entry per CDR3 protein. The data show more than 1.5 million distinct CDR3 sequences, with about 32% seen just once and over 0.25% held by the top ten. V gave up 6 bases and J gave up 4 bases; unmatched junction bases: 14. The CDR3 sequence is 16 residues long. The germline gives CDR1 DFQATT, CDR2 SNEGSKA (reference sequence). This TCR was sampled from a newborn girl in good health. Sequenced input: cord blood. J is TRBJ2-1 and V is TRBV20-1; 8 bases line up with TRBD2. CDR3 coding DNA: TGCAGTGCCCCCTGGCACCGGGGGGGACCTTACAATGAGCAGTTCTTC. Translating it yields CSAPWHRGGPYNEQFF.